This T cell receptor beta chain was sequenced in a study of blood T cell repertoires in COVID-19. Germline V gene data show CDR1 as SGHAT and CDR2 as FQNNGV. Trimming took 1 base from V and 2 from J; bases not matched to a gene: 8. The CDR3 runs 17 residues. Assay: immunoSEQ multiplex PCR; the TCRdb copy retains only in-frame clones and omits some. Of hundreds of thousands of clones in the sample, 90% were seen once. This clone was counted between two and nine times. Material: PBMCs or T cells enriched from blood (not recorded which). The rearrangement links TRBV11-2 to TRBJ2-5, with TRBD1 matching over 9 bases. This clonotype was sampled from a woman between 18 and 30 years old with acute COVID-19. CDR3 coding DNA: TGTGCCAGCAGCTTAGTCACAGGGGGCGCAGGGCAAGAGACCCAGTACTTC. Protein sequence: CASSLVTGGAGQETQYF.